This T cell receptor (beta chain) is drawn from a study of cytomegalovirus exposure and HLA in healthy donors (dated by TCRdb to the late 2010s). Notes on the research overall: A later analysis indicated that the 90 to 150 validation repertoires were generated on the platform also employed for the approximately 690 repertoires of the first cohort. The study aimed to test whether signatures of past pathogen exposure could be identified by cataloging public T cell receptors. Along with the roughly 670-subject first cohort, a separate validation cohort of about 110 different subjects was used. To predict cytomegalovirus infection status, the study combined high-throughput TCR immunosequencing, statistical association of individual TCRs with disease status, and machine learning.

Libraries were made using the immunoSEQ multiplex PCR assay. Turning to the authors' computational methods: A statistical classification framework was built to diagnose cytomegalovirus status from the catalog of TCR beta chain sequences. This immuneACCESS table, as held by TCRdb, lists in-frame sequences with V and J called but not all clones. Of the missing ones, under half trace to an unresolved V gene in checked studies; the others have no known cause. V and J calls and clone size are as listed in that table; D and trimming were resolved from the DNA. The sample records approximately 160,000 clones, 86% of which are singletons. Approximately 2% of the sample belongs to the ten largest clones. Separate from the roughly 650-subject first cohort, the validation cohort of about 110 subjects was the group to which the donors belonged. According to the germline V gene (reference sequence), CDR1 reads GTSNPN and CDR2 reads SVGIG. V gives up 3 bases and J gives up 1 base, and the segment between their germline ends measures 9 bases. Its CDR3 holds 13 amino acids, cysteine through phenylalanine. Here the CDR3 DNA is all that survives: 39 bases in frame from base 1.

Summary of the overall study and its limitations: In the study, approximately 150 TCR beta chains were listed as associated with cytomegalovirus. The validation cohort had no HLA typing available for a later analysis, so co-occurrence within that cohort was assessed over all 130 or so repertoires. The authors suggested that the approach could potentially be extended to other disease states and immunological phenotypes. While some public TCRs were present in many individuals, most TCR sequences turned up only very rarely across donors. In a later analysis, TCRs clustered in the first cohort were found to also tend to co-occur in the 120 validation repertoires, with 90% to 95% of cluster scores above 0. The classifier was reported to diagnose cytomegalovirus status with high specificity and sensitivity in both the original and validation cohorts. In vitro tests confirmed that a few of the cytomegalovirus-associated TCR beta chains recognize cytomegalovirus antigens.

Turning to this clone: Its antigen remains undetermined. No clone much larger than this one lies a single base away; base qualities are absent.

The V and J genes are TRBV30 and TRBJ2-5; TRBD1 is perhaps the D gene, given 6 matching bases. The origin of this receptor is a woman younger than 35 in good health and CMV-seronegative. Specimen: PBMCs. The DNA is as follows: TGTGCCTGGAGCGGACAGCTCCAAGAGACCCAGTACTTC. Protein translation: CAWSGQLQETQYF.